This T cell receptor (beta chain) originates from a study of cytomegalovirus exposure and HLA in healthy donors. Overall study context: A subsequent analysis reported that the roughly 130 validation repertoires were produced on the same platform that had also been used for the 500 to 700 first-cohort repertoires. General study results and limits: In vitro data verified three CMV-associated chains as specific for CMV antigens. There were some public TCRs occurring in many donors, but most TCR sequences were rare.

Libraries were prepared by immunoSEQ multiplex PCR; TCRdb keeps only in-frame clonotypes and omits some of them. The table lists some 250,000 clones, 90% of them singletons. With V trimmed by 6 bases and J by 8 bases, 11 bases remained unmatched. The germline V gene has CDR1 MNHEY and CDR2 SVGAGI. The CDR3 is 14 residues long. The donors were in the approximately 120-subject validation cohort, distinct from the approximately 670-subject first cohort. With respect to this clone: Antigen specificity is unknown.

What was sequenced was PBMCs. V and J are TRBV6-5 and TRBJ1-2; 8 bases agree with TRBD1. The origin of this receptor is a young woman in good health and CMV-seronegative. DNA for the CDR3: TGTGCCAGCAGCCGAGGACAGGGTAAACGCGGCTACACCTTC. This codes for CASSRGQGKRGYTF.